The 19 T cell receptor beta chains below all came from one sample that was sequenced in a study of blood T cell repertoires in COVID-19. Libraries were prepared by immunoSEQ multiplex PCR; TCRdb keeps only in-frame clonotypes and omits some of them. This sample has a few hundred thousand clones; approximately 82% occur once, and the top ten carry about 2.3%. The sample consisted of peripheral blood. All receptors come from a man between 35 and 55 years old who had recovered from COVID-19.

The J gene is TRBJ2-7, the V gene TRBV6-6; the match to TRBD2 covers 8 bases. Germline V gives CDR1 MNHNY, CDR2 SVGAGI (reference sequence). V lost 10 bases, J lost 1 base, and 12 bases stayed unmatched. This CDR3 is 15 amino acids long. The CDR3 region has the DNA TGTGCCACTCGTCGACAAGCGGGGGAGTCCTACGAGCAGTACTTC. Translated: CATRRQAGESYEQYF.

The chain recombines TRBV6-1 with TRBJ2-2, with 9 bases identical to TRBD1. CDR3 length: 17 residues. Trimming removed 4 bases from V and 3 bases from J; junction bases left unmatched: 9. Looked up from germline, CDR1 is MNHNS and CDR2 is SASEGT. The CDR3 loop is CASSVSSGQGYTGELFF. The CDR3, as DNA: TGTGCCAGCAGTGTTTCTTCGGGACAGGGATACACCGGGGAGCTGTTTTTT.

This clone was counted once. V is TRBV27 and J is TRBJ2-1; 7 positions agree with TRBD1. The CDR3 extends over 15 amino acids. V was clipped by 2 bases and J by 7 bases; unmatched bases: 8. Germline V gene data show CDR1 as MNHEY and CDR2 as SMNVEV (reference sequence). The CDR3 DNA reads TGTGCCAGCAGTTTAATTCCAGGGGGTGTAAATGAGCAGTTCTTC. Translating gives CASSLIPGGVNEQFF.

The rearrangement links TRBV10-3 to TRBJ1-5; the D gene is possibly TRBD1 (6 bases). The CDR3 is 14 amino acids. V gave up 6 bases and J gave up 4 bases, with 13 bases separating them. Germline lookup yields CDR1 ENHRY and CDR2 SYGVKD. CDR3 region: CAIRDRGLNQPQHF. In nucleotides, the CDR3 is TGTGCCATCAGGGACAGAGGCTTAAATCAGCCCCAGCATTTT.

This sequence joins TRBV6-1 and TRBJ1-2; D is unresolved. The germline V gene encodes CDR1 MNHNS and CDR2 SASEGT. With 2 bases removed from V and 4 bases from J, the gap between germline ends came to 5 bases. The CDR3 runs 12 residues. The CDR3 bases are TGTGCCAGCAGTGAAAGCTTCTATGGCTACACCTTC. It translates to CASSESFYGYTF.

The rearrangement links TRBV6-5 to TRBJ1-4; D might be TRBD1 (5 bases). This CDR3 is 15 amino acids long. Looked up from germline, CDR1 is MNHEY and CDR2 is SVGAGI. Trimming removed 5 bases from V and 0 bases from J, with 10 bases in between. In DNA, the CDR3 is TGTGCCAGCAGTCGGGGGTGGGCAACTAATGAAAAACTGTTTTTT. Protein sequence: CASSRGWATNEKLFF.

The chain couples TRBV9 to TRBJ2-3, with 7 nucleotides matching TRBD2. The CDR3 covers 16 residues. The V gene end was trimmed by 4 bases and the J gene end by 6 bases; junction bases not matched to a gene: 14. Germline loops: CDR1 SGDLS, CDR2 YYNGEE. CDR3 sequence reads: CASSPTGTTLVDTQYF. The CDR3 nucleotides are TGTGCCAGCAGCCCTACCGGGACTACCCTGGTGGATACGCAGTATTTT.

A remark on this clone: This same CDR3 is encoded by further DNA sequences in the sample. The chain couples TRBV9 to TRBJ1-6; 9 bases are shared with TRBD1. This CDR3 spans 17 amino acids. Germline V gives CDR1 SGDLS, CDR2 YYNGEE. Trimming cost V 4 bases and J 1 base; bases outside gene matches: 6. CDR3 region: CASSPGQGRSYNSPLHF. CDR3 coding DNA: TGTGCCAGCAGCCCGGGACAGGGTCGTTCCTATAATTCACCCCTCCACTTT.

The chain couples TRBV21-1 to TRBJ2-3; the table's D call, TRBD1, was not checked against the DNA. TRBV21-1 is flagged as a pseudogene. The CDR3 consists of 15 residues. CDR3 nucleotides: TGTGCCAGCAGCAACAGGACAGGGCGCACAGATACGCAGTATTTT. Its translation is CASSNRTGRTDTQYF.

The gene calls are TRBV5-6 and TRBJ1-3; 10 bases are a match to TRBD1. Germline CDR1 reads SGHDT; CDR2 reads YYEEEE. CDR3 size: 16 residues. V shed 4 bases and J 3 bases; nucleotides not matched to a gene: 7. The CDR3, as DNA: TGTGCCAGCAGCCCAAGGACAGGGGGAGGTGGAAACACCATATATTTT. Amino acids: CASSPRTGGGGNTIYF.

This clone is a singleton in its sample. This chain uses TRBV11-2 with TRBJ2-1; 7 bases fit TRBD1. V shed 1 base, J shed 9 bases, and the junction held 6 bases outside the gene matches. This CDR3 contains 14 residues. CDR1 is SGHAT, CDR2 FQNNGV, per germline. This CDR3 reads CASSLGRGYGEQFF. For the CDR3, the DNA is TGTGCCAGCAGCTTAGGCAGGGGGTACGGTGAGCAGTTCTTC.

This sequence joins TRBV25-1 and TRBJ2-1, with 13 bases identical to TRBD2. Germline V CDR1 and CDR2: MGHDK, SYGVNS. The CDR3 extends over 16 amino acids. Trimming removed 2 bases from V and 6 bases from J; junction bases left unmatched: 4. The CDR3 sequence: CASSEIGTSGINEQFF. In DNA form, the CDR3 reads TGTGCCAGCAGTGAAATCGGGACTAGCGGGATCAATGAGCAGTTCTTC.

The chain links TRBV3-1 (or the pseudogene TRBV3-2) to TRBJ2-4; D might be TRBD1 (6 bases). Germline values: CDR1 LGHDT, CDR2 YNNKEL (reference sequence). The length of the CDR3 is 15 residues. V dropped 1 base and J dropped 2 bases, with 9 bases sitting between them. The CDR3 nucleotides are TGTGCCAGCAGCCAAGGAACAGGGCCCAAAAACATTCAGTACTTC. Amino acids: CASSQGTGPKNIQYF.

The genes are TRBV5-5 and TRBJ1-6, with 9 bases aligning to TRBD1. This CDR3 has 14 residues. The V gene end was trimmed by 4 bases and the J gene end by 10 bases; junction bases not matched to a gene: 6. Germline V gene lookup returns CDR1 SGHKS and CDR2 YYEKEE (reference sequence). The CDR3 sequence is CASSRDREISPLHF. The CDR3 DNA reads TGTGCCAGCAGCCGGGACAGGGAAATATCACCCCTCCACTTT. The full variable domain, rest sourced from reference TRBV5-5 and TRBJ1-6, is DAGVTQSPTHLIKTRGQQVTLRCSPISGHKSVSWYQQVLGQGPQFIFQYYEKEERGRGNFPDRFSARQFPNYSSELNVNALLLGDSALYLCASSRDREISPLHFGNGTRLTVT.

The chain joins TRBV11-2 to TRBJ1-4, with 9 nucleotides matching TRBD1. This CDR3 contains 13 residues. The V segment lost 5 bases and the J segment 10 bases; nucleotides outside the gene matches: 5. Looked up from germline, CDR1 is SGHAT and CDR2 is FQNNGV. CDR3 sequence: CASSGTGSIKLFF. CDR3 DNA sequence: TGTGCCAGCAGCGGGACAGGGAGTATAAAACTGTTTTTT.

V gene TRBV9 combines with J gene TRBJ1-6, with D tentatively TRBD1 (5 bases). Germline V gene lookup returns CDR1 SGDLS and CDR2 YYNGEE. Deletions cut 2 bases from V and 0 bases from J, with 12 bases between. This CDR3 is 17 amino acids long. The CDR3 protein is CASSVSGQSSYNSPLHF. In DNA form, the CDR3 reads TGTGCCAGCAGCGTCTCAGGGCAGAGCTCCTATAATTCACCCCTCCACTTT.

The chain combines TRBV7-7 with TRBJ2-1; 11 positions match TRBD2. The germline gives CDR1 SSHAT, CDR2 FNYEAQ (reference sequence). The CDR3 covers 15 residues. Germline trimming cut 2 bases from V and 9 bases from J; bases unmatched to any gene: 6. The CDR3 nucleotides read TGTGCCAGCAGCTTATCTAGCGGGAGGTTTGGTGAGCAGTTCTTC. Translating gives CASSLSSGRFGEQFF.

This sequence joins TRBV19 and TRBJ2-5; 14 bases match TRBD2. V shed 10 bases, J shed 4 bases, and the junction held 8 bases outside the gene matches. Germline CDR1 reads LNHDA; CDR2 reads SQIVND (reference sequence). This CDR3 comprises 15 residues. CDR3 DNA: TGTGCCACCTCCCGGGGACTAGCGGGAGTAGAGACCCAGTACTTC. Protein product: CATSRGLAGVETQYF.

Here the CDR3 reads CASSQGVREKLFF. The CDR3 nucleotides are TGTGCCAGCAGCCAAGGGGTGAGGGAAAAACTGTTTTTT. The V and J genes are TRBV14 and TRBJ1-4; D uncertain. The V and J ends lost 1 base and 8 bases respectively, with 8 bases between them. Germline values: CDR1 SGHDN, CDR2 FVKESK. CDR3 length equals 13 residues.